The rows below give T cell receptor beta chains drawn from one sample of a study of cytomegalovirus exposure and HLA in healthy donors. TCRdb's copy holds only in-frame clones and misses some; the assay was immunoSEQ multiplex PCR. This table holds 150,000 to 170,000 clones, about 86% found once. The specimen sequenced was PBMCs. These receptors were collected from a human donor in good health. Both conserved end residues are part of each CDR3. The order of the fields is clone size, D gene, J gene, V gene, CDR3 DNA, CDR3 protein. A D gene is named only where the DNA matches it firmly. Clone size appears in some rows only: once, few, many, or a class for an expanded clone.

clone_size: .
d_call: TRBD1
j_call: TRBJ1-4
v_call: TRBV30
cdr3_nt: TGTGCCTGGAGTGGGACAGGGCTTTTGAAACTGTTTTTT
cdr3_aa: CAWSGTGLLKLFF

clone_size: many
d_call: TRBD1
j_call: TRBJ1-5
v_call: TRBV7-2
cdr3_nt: TGTGCCAGCAGCTTACAGACAGGGGATCACCAGCCCCAGCATTTT
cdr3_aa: CASSLQTGDHQPQHF

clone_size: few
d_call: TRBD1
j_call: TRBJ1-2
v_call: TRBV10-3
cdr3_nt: TGTGCCATCAGTCGACAGGGGGTGAACTATGGCTACACCTTC
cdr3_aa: CAISRQGVNYGYTF

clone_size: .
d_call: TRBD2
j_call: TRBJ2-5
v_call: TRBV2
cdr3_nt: TGTGCCAGCAGTGAACTAGCGGGAGTGGAGACCCAGTACTTC
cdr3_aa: CASSELAGVETQYF

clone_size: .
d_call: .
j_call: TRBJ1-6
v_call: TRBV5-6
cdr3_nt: TGTGCCAGCAGCTTTTTGGGGGCAGAGAATAATTCACCCCTCCACTTT
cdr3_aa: CASSFLGAENNSPLHF

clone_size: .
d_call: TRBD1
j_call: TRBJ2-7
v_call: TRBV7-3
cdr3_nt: TGTGCCAGCAGCTTAACCGGGACAGGGGAGGGCGCGCAGTACTTC
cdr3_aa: CASSLTGTGEGAQYF

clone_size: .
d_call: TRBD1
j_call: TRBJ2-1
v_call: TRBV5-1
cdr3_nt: TGCGCCAGCAGCGTGGGACAGATAATTTCCTACAATGAGCAGTTCTTC
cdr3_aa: CASSVGQIISYNEQFF

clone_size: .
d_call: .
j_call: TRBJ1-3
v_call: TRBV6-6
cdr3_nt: TGTGCCAGCAGAGAGCTGACAGGAGGAGCTGGAAACACCATATATTTT
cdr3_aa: CASRELTGGAGNTIYF

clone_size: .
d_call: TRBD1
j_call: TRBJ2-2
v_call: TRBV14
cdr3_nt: TGTGCCAGCAGCCAAGGAGTTGGGACAGACACCGGGGAGCTGTTTTTT
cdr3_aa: CASSQGVGTDTGELFF

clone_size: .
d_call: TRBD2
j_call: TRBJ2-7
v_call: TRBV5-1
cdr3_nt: TGCGCCAGCAGCTTCCTACCGGGGGGAGGATTCTACGAGCAGTACTTC
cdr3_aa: CASSFLPGGGFYEQYF

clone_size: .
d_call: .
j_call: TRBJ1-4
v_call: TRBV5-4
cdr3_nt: TGTGCCAGCAGCTTGCAGGGCGGCGGAGAAAAACTGTTTTTT
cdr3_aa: CASSLQGGGEKLFF

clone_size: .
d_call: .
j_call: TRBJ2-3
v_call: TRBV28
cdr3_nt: TGTGCCAGCAGTTTCTCTTCCCCGCGGGATACGCAGTATTTT
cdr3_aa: CASSFSSPRDTQYF

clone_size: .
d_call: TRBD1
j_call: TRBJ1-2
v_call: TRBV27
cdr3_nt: TGTGCCAGCAGTTTGCGACAGGGGCTTGGCTACACCTTC
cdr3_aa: CASSLRQGLGYTF

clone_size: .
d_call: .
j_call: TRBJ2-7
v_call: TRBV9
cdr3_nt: TGTGCCAGCAGCGGGACAGCTAACTACGAGCAGTACTTC
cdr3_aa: CASSGTANYEQYF

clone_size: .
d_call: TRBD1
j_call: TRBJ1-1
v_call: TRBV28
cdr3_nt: TGTGCCATCGCGACAGGGCGGAGGACTGAAGCTTTCTTT
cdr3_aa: CAIATGRRTEAFF

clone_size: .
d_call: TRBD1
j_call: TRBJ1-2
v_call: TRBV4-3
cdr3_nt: TGCGCCAGCAGCCACGAGACGACAGGGCCAACACGTCATGGCTACACCTTC
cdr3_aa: CASSHETTGPTRHGYTF

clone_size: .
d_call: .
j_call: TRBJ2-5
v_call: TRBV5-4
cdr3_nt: TGTGCCAGCAGCTTGGCTCAGGGGGAGACCCAGTACTTC
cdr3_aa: CASSLAQGETQYF

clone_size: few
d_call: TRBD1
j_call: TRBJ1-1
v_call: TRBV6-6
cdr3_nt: TGTGCCGGCAGACAGGGCTACACTGAAGCTTTCTTT
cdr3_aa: CAGRQGYTEAFF

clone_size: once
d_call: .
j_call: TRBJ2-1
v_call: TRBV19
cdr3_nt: TGTGCCAGTAGTAGTGAGGTCTACAATGAGCAGTTCTTC
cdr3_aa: CASSSEVYNEQFF

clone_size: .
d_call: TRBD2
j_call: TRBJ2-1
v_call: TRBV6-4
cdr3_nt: TGTGCCAGCAGTGAGTTAGCGGGGGGTGAGCAGTTCTTC
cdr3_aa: CASSELAGGEQFF

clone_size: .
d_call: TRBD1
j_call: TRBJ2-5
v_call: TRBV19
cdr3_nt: TGTGCCAGTAGTGATGGGACAGGGGTACAGACCCAGTACTTC
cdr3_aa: CASSDGTGVQTQYF

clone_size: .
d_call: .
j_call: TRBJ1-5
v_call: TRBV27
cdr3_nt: TGTGCCAGCAGTTTTTTTCGGTTTCAGCCCCAGCATTTT
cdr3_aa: CASSFFRFQPQHF

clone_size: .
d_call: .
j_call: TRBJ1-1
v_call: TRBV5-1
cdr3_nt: TGCGCCAGCAGCTTGGATCCAGTCATGAACACTGAAGCTTTCTTT
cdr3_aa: CASSLDPVMNTEAFF

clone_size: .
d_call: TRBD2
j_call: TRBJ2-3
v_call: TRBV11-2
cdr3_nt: TGTGCCAGCAGTCTAGCGGGGGGCCCTAGCACAGATACGCAGTATTTT
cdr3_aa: CASSLAGGPSTDTQYF

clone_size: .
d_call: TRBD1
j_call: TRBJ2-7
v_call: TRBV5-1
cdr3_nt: TGCGCCAGCAGCTTGGGGCAGGGGGCCTACGAGCAGTACTTC
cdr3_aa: CASSLGQGAYEQYF

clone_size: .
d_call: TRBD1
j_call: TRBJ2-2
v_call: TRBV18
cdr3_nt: TGTGCCAGCTCACCACGGAAGCGACAGGGGGCGCAGACCGGGGAGCTGTTTTTT
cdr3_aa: CASSPRKRQGAQTGELFF

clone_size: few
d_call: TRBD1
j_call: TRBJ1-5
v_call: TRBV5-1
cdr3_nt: TGCGCCAGCAGCTTAGGGACAGGATCACCTCAGCCCCAGCATTTT
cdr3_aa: CASSLGTGSPQPQHF

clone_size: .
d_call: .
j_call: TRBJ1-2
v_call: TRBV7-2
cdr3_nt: TGTGCCAGCAGCTTAGTGGGACCACAGGGTGGCTACACCTTC
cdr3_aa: CASSLVGPQGGYTF

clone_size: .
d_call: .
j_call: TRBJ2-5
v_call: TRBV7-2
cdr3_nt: TGTGCCAGCAGCCCGCCCGGGTCGGAGACCCAGTACTTC
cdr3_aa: CASSPPGSETQYF

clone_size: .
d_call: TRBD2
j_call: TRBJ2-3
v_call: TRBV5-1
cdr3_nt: TGCGCCAGCAACGGTGGGCGGGAGTTCGGCACAGATACGCAGTATTTT
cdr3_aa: CASNGGREFGTDTQYF

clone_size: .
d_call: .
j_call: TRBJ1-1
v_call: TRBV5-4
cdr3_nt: TGTGCCAGCAGCCTCGAGGGCGGGGGTCTCACTGAAGCTTTCTTT
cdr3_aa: CASSLEGGGLTEAFF

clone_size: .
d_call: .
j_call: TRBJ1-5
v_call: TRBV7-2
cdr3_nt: TGTGCCAGCAGCTCCGCTTATAACGGTCAGCCCCAGCATTTT
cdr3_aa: CASSSAYNGQPQHF

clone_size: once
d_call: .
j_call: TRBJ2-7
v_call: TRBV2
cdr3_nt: TGTGCCAGCAGTGAAGACAGGGGGGGCTCCTACGAGCAGTACTTC
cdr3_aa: CASSEDRGGSYEQYF

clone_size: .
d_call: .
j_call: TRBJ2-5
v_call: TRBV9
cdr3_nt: TGTGCCAGCAGCGTAAGGGGGGGTCAGGGTGAGACCCAGTACTTC
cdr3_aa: CASSVRGGQGETQYF

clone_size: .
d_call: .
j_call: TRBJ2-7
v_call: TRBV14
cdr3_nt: TGTGCCAGCAGCCAAATTCGGGGTGGATACGAGCAGTACTTC
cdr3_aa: CASSQIRGGYEQYF

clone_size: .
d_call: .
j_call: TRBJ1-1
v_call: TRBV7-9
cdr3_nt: TGTGCCAGCAACTTTATGAACACTGAAGCTTTCTTT
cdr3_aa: CASNFMNTEAFF

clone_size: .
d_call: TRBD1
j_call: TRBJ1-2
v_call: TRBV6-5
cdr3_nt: TGTGCCAGCAGTTACTGGGACAGTGCTGATGGCTACACCTTC
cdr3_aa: CASSYWDSADGYTF